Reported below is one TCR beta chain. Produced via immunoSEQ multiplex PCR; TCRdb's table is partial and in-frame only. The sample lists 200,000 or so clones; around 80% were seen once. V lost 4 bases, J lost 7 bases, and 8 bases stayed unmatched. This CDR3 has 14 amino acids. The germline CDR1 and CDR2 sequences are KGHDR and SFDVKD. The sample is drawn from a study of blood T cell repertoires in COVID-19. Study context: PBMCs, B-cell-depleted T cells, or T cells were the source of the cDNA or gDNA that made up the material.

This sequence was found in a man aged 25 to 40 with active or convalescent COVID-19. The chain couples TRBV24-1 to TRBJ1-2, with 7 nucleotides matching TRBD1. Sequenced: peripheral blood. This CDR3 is CATSDSDRDAGYTF. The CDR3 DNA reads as TGTGCCACCAGTGACTCCGACAGGGATGCTGGCTACACCTTC.